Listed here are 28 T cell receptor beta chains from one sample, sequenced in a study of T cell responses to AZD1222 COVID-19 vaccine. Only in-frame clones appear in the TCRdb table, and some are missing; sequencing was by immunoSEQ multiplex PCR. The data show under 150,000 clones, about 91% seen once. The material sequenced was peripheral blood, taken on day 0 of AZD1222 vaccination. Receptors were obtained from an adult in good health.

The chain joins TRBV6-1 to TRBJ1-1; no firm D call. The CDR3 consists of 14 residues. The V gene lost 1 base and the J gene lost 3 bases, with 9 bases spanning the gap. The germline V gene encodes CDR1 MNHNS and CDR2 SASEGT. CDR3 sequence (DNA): TGTGCCAGCAGTGAAGACTACCGCGACACTGAAGCTTTCTTT. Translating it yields CASSEDYRDTEAFF.

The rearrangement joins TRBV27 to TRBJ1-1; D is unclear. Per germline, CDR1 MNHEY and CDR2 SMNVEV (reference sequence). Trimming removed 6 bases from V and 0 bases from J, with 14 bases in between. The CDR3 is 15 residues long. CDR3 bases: TGTGCCAGCAGGAGACAACCCGCCTTGAACACTGAAGCTTTCTTT. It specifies CASRRQPALNTEAFF.

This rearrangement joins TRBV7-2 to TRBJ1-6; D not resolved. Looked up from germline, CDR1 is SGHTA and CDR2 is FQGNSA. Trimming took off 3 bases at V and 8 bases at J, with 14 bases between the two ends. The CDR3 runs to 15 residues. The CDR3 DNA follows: TGTGCCAGCAGCTTCGTGGGAACGGAGGATTCACCCCTCCACTTT. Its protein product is CASSFVGTEDSPLHF.

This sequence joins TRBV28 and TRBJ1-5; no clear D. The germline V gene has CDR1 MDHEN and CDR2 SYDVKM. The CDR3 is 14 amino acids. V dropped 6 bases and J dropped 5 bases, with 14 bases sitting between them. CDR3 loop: CASRPGGSHQPQHF. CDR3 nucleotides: TGTGCCAGCAGACCGGGAGGCTCCCATCAGCCCCAGCATTTT. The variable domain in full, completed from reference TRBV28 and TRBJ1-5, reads DVKVTQSSRYLVKRTGEKVFLECVQDMDHENMFWYRQDPGLGLRLIYFSYDVKMKEKGDIPEGYSVSREKKERFSLILESASTNQTSMYLCASRPGGSHQPQHFGDGTRLSIL.

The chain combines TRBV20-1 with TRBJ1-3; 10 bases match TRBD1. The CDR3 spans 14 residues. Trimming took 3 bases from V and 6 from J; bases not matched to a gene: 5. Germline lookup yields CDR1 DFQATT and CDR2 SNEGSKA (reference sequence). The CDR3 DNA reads TGCAGTGCTAGTAAGGGGACAGGGGTAAACACCATATATTTT. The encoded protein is CSASKGTGVNTIYF.

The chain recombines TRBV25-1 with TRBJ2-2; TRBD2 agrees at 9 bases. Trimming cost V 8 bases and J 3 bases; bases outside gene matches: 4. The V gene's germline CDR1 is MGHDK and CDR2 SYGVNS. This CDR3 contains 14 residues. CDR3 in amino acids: CASLAGEYTGELFF. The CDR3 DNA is TGTGCCAGCTTAGCGGGGGAATACACCGGGGAGCTGTTTTTT.

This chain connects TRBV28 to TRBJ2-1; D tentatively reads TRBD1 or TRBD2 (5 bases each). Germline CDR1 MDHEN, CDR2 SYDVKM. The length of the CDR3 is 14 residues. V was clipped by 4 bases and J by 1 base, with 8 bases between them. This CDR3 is CASSSGLSYNEQFF. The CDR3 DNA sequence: TGTGCCAGCAGTTCGGGGCTATCCTACAATGAGCAGTTCTTC.

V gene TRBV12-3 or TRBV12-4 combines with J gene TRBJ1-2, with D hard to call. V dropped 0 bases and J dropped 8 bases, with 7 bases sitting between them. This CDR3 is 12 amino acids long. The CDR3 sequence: CASSLAGSGYTF. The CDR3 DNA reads TGTGCCAGCAGTTTAGCAGGGAGCGGCTACACCTTC.

In nucleotides, the CDR3 is TGTGCCAGCAGCCCCCCGGACAGCCTGAACACCGGGGAGCTGTTTTTT. Its translation is CASSPPDSLNTGELFF. The rearrangement joins TRBV3-1 (or the pseudogene TRBV3-2) to TRBJ2-2; tentatively, D is TRBD1 (6 bases). Trimming removed 4 bases from V and 1 base from J, with 13 bases in between. Germline CDR1 LGHDT, CDR2 YNNKEL (reference sequence). The CDR3 has 16 residues.

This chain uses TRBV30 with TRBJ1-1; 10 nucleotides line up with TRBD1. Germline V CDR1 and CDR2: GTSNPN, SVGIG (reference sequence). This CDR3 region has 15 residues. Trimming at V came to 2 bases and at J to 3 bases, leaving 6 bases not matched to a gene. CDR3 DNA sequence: TGTGCCTGGAGTCCAAGGACAGGGGGGGACACTGAAGCTTTCTTT. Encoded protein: CAWSPRTGGDTEAFF.

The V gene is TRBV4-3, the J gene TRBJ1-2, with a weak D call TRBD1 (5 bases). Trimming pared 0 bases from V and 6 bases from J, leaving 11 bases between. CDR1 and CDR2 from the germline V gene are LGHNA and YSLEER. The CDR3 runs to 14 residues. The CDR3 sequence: CASSQDGRGDGYTF. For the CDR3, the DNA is TGCGCCAGCAGCCAAGATGGAAGGGGCGATGGCTACACCTTC.

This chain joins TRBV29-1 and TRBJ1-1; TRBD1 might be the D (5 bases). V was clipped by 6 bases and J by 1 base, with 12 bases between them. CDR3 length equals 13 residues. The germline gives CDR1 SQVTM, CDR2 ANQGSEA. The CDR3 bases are TGCAGCGTAGCCCCTGGGGGGAACACTGAAGCTTTCTTT. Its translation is CSVAPGGNTEAFF. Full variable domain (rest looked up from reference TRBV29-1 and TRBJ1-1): SAVISQKPSRDICQRGTSLTIQCQVDSQVTMMFWYRQQPGQSLTLIATANQGSEATYESGFVIDKFPISRPNLTFSTLTVSNMSPEDSSIYLCSVAPGGNTEAFFGQGTRLTVV.

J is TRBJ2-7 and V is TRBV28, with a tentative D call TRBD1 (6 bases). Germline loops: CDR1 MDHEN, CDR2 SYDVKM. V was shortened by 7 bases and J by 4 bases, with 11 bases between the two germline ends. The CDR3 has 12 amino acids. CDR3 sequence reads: CASTRGFYEQYF. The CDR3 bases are TGTGCCAGCACCAGGGGATTTTACGAGCAGTACTTC. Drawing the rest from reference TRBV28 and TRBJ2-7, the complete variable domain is DVKVTQSSRYLVKRTGEKVFLECVQDMDHENMFWYRQDPGLGLRLIYFSYDVKMKEKGDIPEGYSVSREKKERFSLILESASTNQTSMYLCASTRGFYEQYFGPGTRLTVT.

The CDR3 nucleotides are TGTGCCAGCAGCCGCGGAGACGGGACAGTTTCACCCCTCCACTTT. Protein sequence: CASSRGDGTVSPLHF. V is TRBV4-2 and J is TRBJ1-6, with 7 positions matching TRBD1. Per germline, CDR1 LGHNA and CDR2 YNFKEQ. J gave up 9 bases and V 4 bases, and 9 bases lay outside the gene matches. The CDR3 has 15 residues.

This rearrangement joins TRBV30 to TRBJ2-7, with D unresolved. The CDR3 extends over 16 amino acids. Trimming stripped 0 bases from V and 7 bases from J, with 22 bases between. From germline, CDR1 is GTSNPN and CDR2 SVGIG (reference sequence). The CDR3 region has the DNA TGTGCCTGGAGTGTAGGGCTTCGTCACCCCAGTGGGGAGCAGTACTTC. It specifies CAWSVGLRHPSGEQYF.

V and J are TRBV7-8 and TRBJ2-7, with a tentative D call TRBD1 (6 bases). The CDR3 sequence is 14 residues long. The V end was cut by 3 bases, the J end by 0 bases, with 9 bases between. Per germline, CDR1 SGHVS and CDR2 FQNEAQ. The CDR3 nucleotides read TGTGCCAGCAGCTTTGGACAGCCCTCCTACGAGCAGTACTTC. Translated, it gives CASSFGQPSYEQYF.

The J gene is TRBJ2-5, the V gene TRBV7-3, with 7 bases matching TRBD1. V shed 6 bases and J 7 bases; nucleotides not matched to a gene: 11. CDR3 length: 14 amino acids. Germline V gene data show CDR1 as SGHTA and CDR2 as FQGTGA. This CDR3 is CASSMTGKGRTQYF. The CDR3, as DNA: TGTGCCAGCAGTATGACAGGGAAGGGGAGGACCCAGTACTTC.

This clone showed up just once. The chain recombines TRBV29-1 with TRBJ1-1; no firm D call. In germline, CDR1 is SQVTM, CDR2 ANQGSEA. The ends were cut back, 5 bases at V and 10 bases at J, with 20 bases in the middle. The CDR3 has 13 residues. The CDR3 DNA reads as TGCAGCGTTTTGGGGAGGTTCGTGGAGGGAGCTTTCTTT. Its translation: CSVLGRFVEGAFF.

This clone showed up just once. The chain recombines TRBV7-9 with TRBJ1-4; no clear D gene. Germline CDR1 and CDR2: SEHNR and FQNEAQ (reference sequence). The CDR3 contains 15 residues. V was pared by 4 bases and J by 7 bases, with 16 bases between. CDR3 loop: CASSWGDGGPEKLFF. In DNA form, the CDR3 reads TGTGCCAGCAGCTGGGGTGACGGCGGTCCTGAAAAACTGTTTTTT.

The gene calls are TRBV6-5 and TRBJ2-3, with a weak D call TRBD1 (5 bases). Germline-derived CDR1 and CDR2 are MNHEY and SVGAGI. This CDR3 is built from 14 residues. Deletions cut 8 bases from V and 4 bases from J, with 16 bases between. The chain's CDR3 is CASLRGNTPDTQYF. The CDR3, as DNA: TGTGCCAGCCTAAGGGGAAACACCCCAGATACGCAGTATTTT.

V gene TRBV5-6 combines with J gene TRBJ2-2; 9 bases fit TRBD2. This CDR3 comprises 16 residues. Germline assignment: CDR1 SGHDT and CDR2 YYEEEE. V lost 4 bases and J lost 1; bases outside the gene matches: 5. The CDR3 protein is CASSPTSGLNTGELFF. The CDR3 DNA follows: TGTGCCAGCAGCCCGACTAGCGGACTGAACACCGGGGAGCTGTTTTTT.

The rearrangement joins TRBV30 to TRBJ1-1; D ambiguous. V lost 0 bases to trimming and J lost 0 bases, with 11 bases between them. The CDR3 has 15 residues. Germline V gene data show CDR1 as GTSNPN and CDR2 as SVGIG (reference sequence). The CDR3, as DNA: TGTGCCTGGAGTGTCAAGGGCGCATTGAACACTGAAGCTTTCTTT. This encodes CAWSVKGALNTEAFF.

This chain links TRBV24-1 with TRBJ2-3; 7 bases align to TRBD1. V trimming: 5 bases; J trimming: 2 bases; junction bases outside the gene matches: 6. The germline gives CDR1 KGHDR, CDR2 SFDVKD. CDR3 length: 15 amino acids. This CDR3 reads CATSVGDSDTDTQYF. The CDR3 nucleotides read TGTGCCACCAGTGTAGGGGACAGTGACACAGATACGCAGTATTTT.

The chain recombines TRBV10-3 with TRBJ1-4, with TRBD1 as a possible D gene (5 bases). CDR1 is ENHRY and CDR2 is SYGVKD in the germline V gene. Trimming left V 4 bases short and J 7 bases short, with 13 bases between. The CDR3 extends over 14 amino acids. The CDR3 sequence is CAISGGDTTEKLFF. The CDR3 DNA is TGTGCCATCAGTGGGGGGGATACGACTGAAAAACTGTTTTTT.

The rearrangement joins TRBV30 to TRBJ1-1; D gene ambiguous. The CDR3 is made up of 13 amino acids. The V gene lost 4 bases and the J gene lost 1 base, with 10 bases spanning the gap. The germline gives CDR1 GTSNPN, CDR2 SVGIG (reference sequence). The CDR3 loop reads CAWIGWENTEAFF. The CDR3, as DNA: TGTGCCTGGATCGGGTGGGAGAACACTGAAGCTTTCTTT.

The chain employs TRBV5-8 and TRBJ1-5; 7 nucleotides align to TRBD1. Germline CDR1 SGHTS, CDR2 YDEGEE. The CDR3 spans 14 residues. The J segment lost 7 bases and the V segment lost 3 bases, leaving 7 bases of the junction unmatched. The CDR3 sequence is CASSYYRGEQPQHF. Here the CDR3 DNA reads TGTGCCAGCAGCTACTACAGGGGAGAACAGCCCCAGCATTTT.

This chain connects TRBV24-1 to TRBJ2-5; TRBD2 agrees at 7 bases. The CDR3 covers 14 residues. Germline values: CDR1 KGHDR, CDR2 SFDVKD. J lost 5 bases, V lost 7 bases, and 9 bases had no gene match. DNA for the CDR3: TGTGCCACCAGACCCCGCTGGGGGGGGGAGACCCAGTACTTC. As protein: CATRPRWGGETQYF.

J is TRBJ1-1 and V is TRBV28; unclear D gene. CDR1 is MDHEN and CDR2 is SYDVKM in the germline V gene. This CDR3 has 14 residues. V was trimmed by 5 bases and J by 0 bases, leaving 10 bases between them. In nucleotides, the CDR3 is TGTGCCAGCAGTATCCCACGATTGAACACTGAAGCTTTCTTT. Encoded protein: CASSIPRLNTEAFF.